This TCR beta chain appears in the sequencing data of a study of blood T cell repertoires in COVID-19. The table came from immunoSEQ multiplex PCR; TCRdb's copy has only in-frame clones and leaves some out. The data contain roughly 500,000 clones, about 88% of them seen just once; the ten biggest clones take up 8.3%. The source material was PBMCs or T cells enriched from blood (not recorded which). The clonotype was recovered from a woman aged 55 to 70 who had recovered from COVID-19.

CDR3 DNA: TGTGCCAGCAGTCAAACTCCAACTAATGAAAAACTGTTTTTT. Amino acids: CASSQTPTNEKLFF. The chain links TRBV27 to TRBJ1-4; D gene ambiguous. CDR3 length: 14 residues. CDR1 MNHEY and CDR2 SMNVEV come from the germline V gene (reference sequence). V lost 5 bases, J lost 0 bases, and 7 bases lay in between.